The next 12 T cell receptor beta chains were all read from a single sample in a study of CD8 T cells in Susac syndrome. The RNA input was about 0.5 to 1 ug, and it was reverse transcribed with random hexamers. TCRdb re-called the immunoSEQ multiplex PCR reads through MiXCR, storing one row per CDR3 protein. The data contain about 140,000 distinct CDR3 sequences, around 96% of them singletons. Specimen: CD4+ T cells from PBMCs. All receptors come from a human donor with multiple sclerosis.

The rearrangement uses TRBV5-4 and TRBJ2-3; a weak D match, TRBD2 (6 bases). Between the trimmed V and J ends, which lost 0 bases and 2 bases, there was a span of 13 bases. This CDR3 has 16 residues. CDR1 is SGHNT and CDR2 is YYREEE in the germline V gene (reference sequence). The CDR3 spells CASSLASGVFTDTQYF. The DNA of the CDR3 is TGTGCCAGCAGCTTGGCGTCGGGGGTCTTCACAGATACGCAGTATTTT.

The chain carries TRBV5-6 and TRBJ1-5, with D possibly being TRBD1 (6 bases). V gave up 3 bases and J gave up 0 bases, with 16 bases separating them. Germline CDR1 and CDR2: SGHDT and YYEEEE. The length of the CDR3 is 17 residues. The CDR3 DNA is TGTGCCAGCAGCTCCGGGACACGGAAATATAGCAATCAGCCCCAGCATTTT. Protein: CASSSGTRKYSNQPQHF. Full variable domain (outside the CDR3, taken from reference TRBV5-6 and TRBJ1-5): DAGVTQSPTHLIKTRGQQVTLRCSPKSGHDTVSWYQQALGQGPQFIFQYYEEEERQRGNFPDRFSGHQFPNYSSELNVNALLLGDSALYLCASSSGTRKYSNQPQHFGDGTRLSIL.

This chain links TRBV11-2 with TRBJ1-1, with D unresolved. Germline-derived CDR1 and CDR2 are SGHAT and FQNNGV. V gave up 7 bases and J gave up 1 base, with 16 bases separating them. This CDR3 contains 15 residues. CDR3 amino acids: CASNVRQWRNTEAFF. The CDR3 DNA reads TGTGCCAGCAACGTGAGGCAGTGGAGGAACACTGAAGCTTTCTTT.

The chain carries TRBV15 and TRBJ2-7; D not certain. The CDR3 spans 16 residues. Trimming shortened V by 0 bases and J by 0 bases, and 12 bases separated the two germline ends. Germline lookup yields CDR1 LNHNV and CDR2 YYDKDF (reference sequence). CDR3 DNA: TGTGCCACCAGCAGAGAGGGCGGCTTAAGCTCCTACGAGCAGTACTTC. Amino acid sequence: CATSREGGLSSYEQYF. The entire variable domain, with the rest obtained from reference TRBV15 and TRBJ2-7, is as follows: DAMVIQNPRYQVTQFGKPVTLSCSQTLNHNVMYWYQQKSSQAPKLLFHYYDKDFNNEADTPDNFQSRRPNTSFCFLDIRSPGLGDTAMYLCATSREGGLSSYEQYFGPGTRLTVT.

This sequence joins TRBV7-2 and TRBJ2-5; D remains unclear. Per germline, CDR1 SGHTA and CDR2 FQGNSA. The CDR3 contains 13 residues. Deletions cut 5 bases from V and 4 bases from J, with 11 bases between. The CDR3 region is CASSPDRLETQYF. CDR3 coding DNA: TGTGCCAGCAGCCCCGACCGCCTAGAGACCCAGTACTTC.

The chain carries TRBV24-1 and TRBJ2-5; the D is unclear. V was cut by 3 bases and J by 2 bases, with 9 bases left in between. Germline V CDR1 and CDR2: KGHDR, SFDVKD. The CDR3 runs to 14 residues. The CDR3 loop is CATSDRLVQETQYF. CDR3 coding DNA: TGTGCCACCAGTGATCGGCTAGTACAAGAGACCCAGTACTTC.

V gene TRBV7-2 combines with J gene TRBJ1-4; D not resolved. The V end lost 2 bases, the J end lost 5 bases, and 9 bases lay between the germline ends. Germline V gene data show CDR1 as SGHTA and CDR2 as FQGNSA. This CDR3 is built from 14 residues. The CDR3 protein is CASSLRRENEKLFF. CDR3 DNA sequence: TGTGCCAGCAGCTTACGCCGGGAAAATGAAAAACTGTTTTTT.

This clonotype appeared once. DNA of the CDR3: TGTGCCAGCAGACCCGGACAGGGAGGAACCTACGAGCAGTACTTC. It is translated as CASRPGQGGTYEQYF. J is TRBJ2-7 and V is TRBV28; 8 bases align to TRBD1. After removal of 6 bases from V and 2 bases from J, the junction contained 9 bases not matched to a gene. In germline, CDR1 is MDHEN, CDR2 SYDVKM. The CDR3 length is 15 residues.

This clonotype was counted a single time. The chain links TRBV6-2 or TRBV6-3 to TRBJ2-1, with D possibly matching TRBD2 (5 bases). Germline V gives CDR1 MNHEY, CDR2 SVGEGT. The V and J ends lost 4 bases and 10 bases respectively, with 8 bases between them. This CDR3 has 11 amino acids. The DNA for the CDR3 is TGTGCCAGCAGTTCCACGGGGGAGCAGTTCTTC. This translates into CASSSTGEQFF.

The chain joins TRBV6-2 or TRBV6-3 to TRBJ2-1, with D possibly TRBD2 on 6 matching bases. V lost 5 bases to trimming and J lost 1 base, with 15 bases between them. Looked up from germline, CDR1 is MNHEY and CDR2 is SVGEGT. This CDR3 region has 16 residues. The CDR3: CASSHQGLPSYNEQFF. The CDR3 DNA follows: TGTGCCAGCAGTCATCAGGGACTCCCGTCCTACAATGAGCAGTTCTTC.

This clonotype appeared a single time. This chain links TRBV29-1 with TRBJ2-7, with TRBD2 as a possible D gene (6 bases). The CDR3 is made up of 14 amino acids. V was shortened by 6 bases and J by 0 bases, with 15 bases between the two germline ends. Germline values: CDR1 SQVTM, CDR2 ANQGSEA. The CDR3 region has the DNA TGCAGCGTCCGCCGCGGGGCATCCTCCTACGAGCAGTACTTC. This gives the protein CSVRRGASSYEQYF.

This chain joins TRBV9 and TRBJ1-1; no definite D call. The germline V gene encodes CDR1 SGDLS and CDR2 YYNGEE. Trimming took off 4 bases at V and 0 bases at J, with 10 bases between the two ends. The CDR3 runs to 14 residues. The CDR3 DNA is TGTGCCAGCAGCTACCGTGGTATGAACACTGAAGCTTTCTTT. It yields the protein CASSYRGMNTEAFF.